A selection of T cell receptor beta chains follows, all from one sample in a study of neurological immune-mediated disorders. TCRdb analysed the 5' RACE reads with MiXCR anew, one entry per CDR3 protein. In the table there are about 38,000 distinct CDR3 sequences, approximately 4.4% of which are singletons. Sequencing was done on a sample of CD4+ T cells from blood. The receptors derive from a man between 18 and 29 years old in good health. Each CDR3 is given with its conserved first and last residue. The D gene is left open where the match is weak. Some rows have no size entry. The others give once, few or many, or a class for an expanded clone.

clone_size	v_call	d_call	j_call	cdr3_aa	cdr3_nt
many	TRBV7-2	.	TRBJ1-1	CASSLSQMNTEAFF	TGTGCCAGCAGCTTAAGTCAGATGAACACTGAAGCTTTCTTT
many	TRBV7-2	.	TRBJ2-3	CASGDSRTDTQYF	TGTGCCAGCGGCGACTCGCGCACAGATACGCAGTATTTT
many	TRBV5-1	.	TRBJ1-2	CASSSGTASYGYTF	TGCGCCAGCAGCTCGGGAACCGCAAGCTATGGCTACACCTTC
many	TRBV7-2	.	TRBJ1-3	CASSLQGSGGNTIYF	TGTGCCAGCAGCTTACAGGGGAGCGGTGGAAACACCATATATTTT
many	TRBV20-1	.	TRBJ1-5	CSARAGGGLYQPQHF	TGCAGTGCTAGGGCGGGGGGGGGACTTTATCAGCCCCAGCATTTT
many	TRBV5-1	.	TRBJ1-1	CASSLAGLQLNTEAFF	TGCGCCAGCAGCTTGGCCGGGTTACAGCTGAACACTGAAGCTTTCTTT
many	TRBV5-1	TRBD2	TRBJ2-2	CASSSGLAGGPGTGELFF	TGCGCCAGCAGCTCCGGACTAGCGGGGGGGCCGGGCACCGGGGAGCTGTTTTTT
many	TRBV20-1	TRBD2	TRBJ2-2	CSARAVAGDPLTGELFF	TGCAGTGCTAGGGCCGTCGCGGGGGACCCATTGACCGGGGAGCTGTTTTTT
many	TRBV3-1	.	TRBJ1-4	CASTHQGGNEKLFF	TGTGCCAGTACCCACCAGGGTGGGAATGAAAAACTGTTTTTT
many	TRBV20-1	.	TRBJ1-3	CSAGGGSGNTIYF	TGCAGTGCTGGGGGGGGGTCTGGAAACACCATATATTTT
many	TRBV4-2	.	TRBJ1-1	CASSQVIGLLMNTEAFF	TGTGCCAGCAGCCAAGTTATAGGGCTGTTGATGAACACTGAAGCTTTCTTT
many	TRBV7-9	.	TRBJ1-1	CASSLSPGRDRIGRAFF	TGTGCCAGCAGCTTATCCCCCGGCAGGGATCGTATAGGTCGGGCTTTCTTT
many	TRBV11-2	.	TRBJ1-1	CASSVQVYTEAFF	TGTGCCAGCAGCGTACAGGTCTACACTGAAGCTTTCTTT
many	TRBV7-9	.	TRBJ1-1	CASSPPSRVGSFF	TGTGCCAGCAGCCCGCCAAGTCGGGTGGGTTCTTTCTTT
many	TRBV5-1	.	TRBJ1-6	CASSLSFRTMVFGSSPLHF	TGCGCCAGCAGCTTGTCGTTCAGGACAATGGTCTTTGGTAGTTCACCCCTCCACTTT
many	TRBV29-1	.	TRBJ2-3	CSVASRGADTQYF	TGCAGCGTTGCCTCCAGGGGGGCAGATACGCAGTATTTT
many	TRBV11-1	TRBD2	TRBJ2-1	CASSSLRTSGYNEQFF	TGTGCCAGCAGCTCCCTGAGGACTAGCGGCTACAATGAGCAGTTCTTC
many	TRBV2	.	TRBJ2-7	CASRDGGIQDEQYF	TGTGCCAGCAGGGATGGTGGGATCCAGGACGAGCAGTACTTC
many	TRBV20-1	TRBD2	TRBJ2-3	CSARGTSGGPYTDTQYF	TGCAGTGCTAGAGGGACTAGCGGGGGACCATACACAGATACGCAGTATTTT
.	TRBV29-1	.	TRBJ2-3	CRVETGGTDTQYF	TGCAGAGTAGAGACAGGAGGAACAGATACGCAGTATTTT
many	TRBV2	TRBD2	TRBJ2-3	CASSGLAGWSLGTDTQYF	TGTGCCAGCAGTGGCCTAGCGGGATGGAGCTTGGGCACAGATACGCAGTATTTT
many	TRBV20-1	.	TRBJ1-1	CSASAANTEAFF	TGCAGTGCCTCGGCAGCGAACACTGAAGCTTTCTTT
many	TRBV18	.	TRBJ1-1	CASSPLAEGKGAFF	TGTGCCAGCTCACCACTCGCAGAGGGGAAGGGAGCTTTCTTT
many	TRBV6-5	.	TRBJ1-1	CASSYSLGLNTEAFF	TGTGCCAGCAGTTATTCGTTGGGTTTGAACACTGAAGCTTTCTTT
many	TRBV6-5	.	TRBJ1-2	CASSYSGDGGYTF	TGTGCCAGCAGTTACTCAGGGGATGGTGGCTACACCTTC
many	TRBV12-3/TRBV12-4	.	TRBJ1-5	CASSLTGFQPQHF	TGTGCCAGCAGTTTAACAGGGTTTCAGCCCCAGCATTTT
many	TRBV6-1	.	TRBJ1-1	CASSEVAGARVTNTEAFF	TGTGCCAGCAGTGAAGTGGCAGGGGCAAGGGTGACGAACACTGAAGCTTTCTTT
.	TRBV7-9	TRBD1	TRBJ1-6	CASSTPRQGRGPLHF	TGTGCCAGCAGCACGCCTCGACAGGGTCGGGGACCCCTCCACTTT
many	TRBV12-3/TRBV12-4	TRBD1	TRBJ1-1	CASTRTGLNTEAFF	TGTGCCAGCACCCGGACAGGCCTGAACACTGAAGCTTTCTTT
many	TRBV6-5	TRBD1	TRBJ2-7	CASSSTTGFIGRQYF	TGTGCCAGCAGTTCGACGACAGGGTTTATCGGTCGGCAGTACTTC
many	TRBV12-3/TRBV12-4	.	TRBJ1-2	CASSLGGGYTF	TGTGCCAGCAGCCTCGGAGGGGGCTACACCTTC
many	TRBV20-1	TRBD2	TRBJ2-3	CSGVAGGTDTQYF	TGCAGCGGAGTAGCGGGGGGAACAGATACGCAGTATTTT
many	TRBV6-1	.	TRBJ1-5	CASTTVTFYSNQPQHF	TGTGCCAGCACGACAGTTACTTTTTATAGCAATCAGCCCCAGCATTTT
many	TRBV12-3/TRBV12-4	TRBD1	TRBJ2-7	CATQATGAYEQYF	TGTGCCACCCAGGCCACAGGGGCCTACGAGCAGTACTTC
many	TRBV6-2/TRBV6-3	.	TRBJ1-2	CASSWSEGDGYTF	TGTGCCAGCAGTTGGAGTGAAGGTGATGGCTACACCTTC
many	TRBV18	.	TRBJ2-3	CASSPQTAPDTQYF	TGTGCCAGCTCACCACAGACTGCTCCAGATACGCAGTATTTT
few	TRBV10-1	.	TRBJ1-2	CASSEDADYGYTF	TGCGCCAGCAGTGAGGACGCCGACTATGGCTACACCTTC
many	TRBV4-3	.	TRBJ1-1	CASSQAPDTEAFF	TGCGCCAGCAGCCAAGCCCCAGACACTGAAGCTTTCTTT
many	TRBV20-1	.	TRBJ1-4	CSALSTNEKLFF	TGCAGTGCTCTCTCAACTAATGAAAAACTGTTTTTT
many	TRBV12-3/TRBV12-4	.	TRBJ1-3	CASGPRGARNTIYF	TGTGCCAGCGGCCCCAGGGGTGCGCGAAACACCATATATTTT
few	TRBV10-3	.	TRBJ2-3	CAINSDYGTDTQYF	TGTGCCATCAATTCCGATTACGGCACAGATACGCAGTATTTT
many	TRBV11-1	.	TRBJ1-1	CASSFNQDGTEAFF	TGTGCCAGCAGCTTCAACCAGGACGGGACTGAAGCTTTCTTT
many	TRBV5-5	.	TRBJ2-5	CASSLSETQYF	TGTGCCAGCAGCTTATCAGAGACCCAGTACTTC
many	TRBV20-1	.	TRBJ2-3	CSARVQGTDTQYF	TGCAGTGCTAGAGTCCAGGGAACAGATACGCAGTATTTT
many	TRBV6-5	.	TRBJ1-2	CASSSRFGELSAYTF	TGTGCCAGCAGTTCCCGCTTCGGGGAACTTTCCGCCTACACCTTC
many	TRBV10-3	.	TRBJ2-7	CAIRTGTEQGGSF	TGTGCCATCAGGACCGGGACAGAACAGGGAGGTAGCTTC
many	TRBV3-1	.	TRBJ2-3	CASSQSTDTQYF	TGTGCCAGCAGCCAGAGCACAGATACGCAGTATTTT
many	TRBV18	.	TRBJ1-1	CASSPQVGTEAFF	TGTGCCAGCTCACCTCAGGTCGGCACTGAAGCTTTCTTT
many	TRBV12-3/TRBV12-4	TRBD2	TRBJ2-5	CASSPTGLARETQYF	TGTGCCAGCAGTCCCACGGGACTAGCTCGAGAGACCCAGTACTTC
many	TRBV7-6	.	TRBJ2-7	CASSLDSGGPYEQYF	TGTGCCAGCAGCTTAGACAGTGGGGGGCCCTACGAGCAGTACTTC
many	TRBV5-1	.	TRBJ2-7	CASSPGGTGSYEQYF	TGCGCCAGCAGCCCGGGGGGGACAGGGTCCTACGAGCAGTACTTC
many	TRBV7-2	.	TRBJ1-2	CASSLNGGDGYGYTF	TGTGCCAGCAGCTTAAACGGTGGGGATGGCTATGGCTACACCTTC
few	TRBV2	.	TRBJ2-4	CASSVQPPMDIQYF	TGTGCCAGCAGTGTACAGCCCCCTATGGACATTCAGTACTTC
medium-sized	TRBV7-2	.	TRBJ1-2	CASSLGGAGDGYTF	TGTGCCAGCAGCTTAGGCGGGGCAGGTGATGGCTACACCTTC
many	TRBV20-1	TRBD1	TRBJ1-2	CSVAQGVIYGYTF	TGCAGTGTCGCTCAGGGGGTAATCTATGGCTACACCTTC
many	TRBV6-2/TRBV6-3	.	TRBJ1-4	CASSPLAGRGEKLFF	TGTGCCAGCAGTCCCCTGGCAGGGCGAGGTGAAAAACTGTTTTTT
many	TRBV20-1	TRBD1	TRBJ1-6	CSAPRTGNNNSPLHF	TGCAGTGCTCCTCGGACAGGAAATAATAATTCACCCCTCCACTTT